This T cell receptor (beta chain) was retrieved from a study of T cells expressing NK-cell markers. Background on the study: The TCR beta repertoires originated in sorted CD3+CD56+NKG2C+, CD3+CD56+NKG2C- and CD3+CD56-NKG2C+ T cells.

Details on this clonotype: The antigen is not known.

Study-level findings and limits: Top CD8+ clonotypes included the dominant CD3+CD56+NKG2C+ clonotypes in roughly 6 donors. HCMV specificity of the expanded NKG2C+ T cell clones stayed unclear. These clonotypes, the leaders elsewhere, also led the CD3+CD56-NKG2C+ fraction in four donors.

TCRdb re-called the 5' RACE reads, yielding one record per CDR3 amino acid sequence without DNA. There are about 150,000 distinct CDR3 sequences in the sample, with 37% held by the top ten. The CDR3 covers 16 residues. Germline loops: CDR1 SQVTM, CDR2 ANQGSEA. This chain uses TRBV29-1 with TRBJ2-4; the TRBD1 assignment by TCRdb is unverifiable without DNA. This receptor was obtained from a woman aged 45-65 years in good health. The sample was blood T cells: a sorted CD56 or NKG2C T cell subset, CD4+ or CD8+ T cells, or bulk PBMC T cells (not recorded which). The CDR3: CSVSYPSDRGLNIQYF.